The 24 T cell receptor beta chains presented below share a single source sample, sequenced in a study of blood T cell repertoires in COVID-19. Profiling relied on immunoSEQ multiplex PCR, and the TCRdb table lists in-frame clones only, not all of them. This sample yields 200,000 to 250,000 clones, of which 85% to 90% are seen a single time; 9.5% to 13% belongs to the top ten. The sequenced sample was peripheral blood. These TCRs come from a man aged 50-59 years with COVID-19, enrolled during active disease.

V usage is TRBV27 and J usage is TRBJ1-3; D gene unclear. CDR3 length: 15 residues. Germline V CDR1 and CDR2: MNHEY, SMNVEV (reference sequence). V was shortened by 3 bases and J by 1 base, with 10 bases between the two germline ends. CDR3 DNA: TGTGCCAGCAGTTTTAAGCAGCGTTCTGGAAACACCATATATTTT. This gives the protein CASSFKQRSGNTIYF.

Only a few counts were recorded for this clone. The chain is built from TRBV2 and TRBJ2-2, with 15 bases fitting TRBD2. From germline, CDR1 is SNHLY and CDR2 FYNNEI. The J segment lost 6 bases and the V segment lost 4 bases, leaving 0 bases of the junction unmatched. CDR3 length: 15 residues. This CDR3 is CASSGTSGRAGELFF. CDR3 DNA: TGTGCCAGCAGTGGGACTAGCGGGAGGGCCGGGGAGCTGTTTTTT.

The V call is TRBV18, the J call TRBJ2-3, with D perhaps matching TRBD1 (6 bases). CDR3 length equals 15 residues. V shed 2 bases and J shed 0 bases, with 9 bases lying between them. Per germline, CDR1 KGHSH and CDR2 LQKENI. The CDR3 nucleotides are TGTGCCAGCTCACCAGGGCAGGGGAGCACAGATACGCAGTATTTT. It specifies CASSPGQGSTDTQYF.

The chain links TRBV30 to TRBJ2-7; TRBD1 aligns across 8 bases. CDR1 and CDR2 (germline): GTSNPN, SVGIG (reference sequence). The V segment lost 3 bases and the J segment 5 bases; nucleotides outside the gene matches: 9. This CDR3 contains 14 residues. The CDR3 loop is CAWSTGTGGNEQYF. For the CDR3, the DNA is TGTGCCTGGAGCACCGGGACAGGAGGTAACGAGCAGTACTTC.

The gene calls are TRBV29-1 and TRBJ2-7; D might be TRBD1 (7 bases). The CDR3 runs 11 residues. V dropped 6 bases and J dropped 6 bases, with 12 bases sitting between them. CDR1 and CDR2 from the germline V gene are SQVTM and ANQGSEA. CDR3 in DNA: TGCAGCGTCAGCAGGGGGGTCGAGCAGTACTTC. Translation gives CSVSRGVEQYF.

This chain joins TRBV19 and TRBJ2-5, with a possible D match to TRBD2 (5 bases). V was clipped by 5 bases and J by 2 bases, with 12 bases between them. The CDR3 has 14 residues. CDR1 and CDR2 (germline): LNHDA, SQIVND (reference sequence). The CDR3 spells CASSHGVVQETQYF. CDR3 DNA sequence: TGTGCCAGTAGTCACGGGGTAGTTCAAGAGACCCAGTACTTC.

The rearrangement joins TRBV6-5 to TRBJ2-5; D perhaps matches TRBD1 (6 bases). V was cut by 2 bases and J by 2 bases, with 15 bases left in between. The CDR3 consists of 16 residues. Germline loops: CDR1 MNHEY, CDR2 SVGAGI. The CDR3 here is CASSYGIEGTQETQYF. In DNA, the CDR3 is TGTGCCAGCAGTTACGGGATTGAGGGGACACAAGAGACCCAGTACTTC.

V is TRBV1 and J is TRBJ2-3; TRBD2 is the table's D call and was not checked against the DNA. TRBV1 is listed as a pseudogene. The CDR3 has 17 amino acids. The CDR3 region has the DNA TGCACCAGCAGCCAAACCCGACTAGCGGGGCGCACAGATACGCAGTATTTT. It codes for CTSSQTRLAGRTDTQYF.

V usage is TRBV7-9 and J usage is TRBJ2-7; D perhaps matches TRBD2 (5 bases). Germline V gene sequence: CDR1 SEHNR, CDR2 FQNEAQ (reference sequence). The ends were cut back, 5 bases at V and 4 bases at J, with 9 bases in the middle. The CDR3 contains 12 residues. The chain's CDR3 is CASSILAYEQYF. The CDR3 DNA follows: TGTGCCAGCAGCATCCTAGCTTACGAGCAGTACTTC.

V usage is TRBV19 and J usage is TRBJ2-2; tentative D call: TRBD1 (5 bases). Germline V lookup: CDR1 LNHDA, CDR2 SQIVND (reference sequence). The CDR3 runs 15 residues. V shed 6 bases and J shed 6 bases, with 17 bases lying between them. CDR3 nucleotide sequence: TGTGCCAGTAGCGAGAGAGCAGGGTTCCCCGGGGAGCTGTTTTTT. Translated: CASSERAGFPGELFF.

The chain has TRBV29-1 and TRBJ1-2, with a tentative D call TRBD1 (5 bases). V shed 7 bases and J shed 4 bases, with 19 bases lying between them. Germline CDR1 reads SQVTM; CDR2 reads ANQGSEA. The CDR3 is made up of 14 amino acids. This chain's CDR3 is CSASDPGGFYGYTF. The DNA of the CDR3 is TGCAGCGCTTCAGATCCGGGGGGTTTCTATGGCTACACCTTC.

This chain joins TRBV10-3 and TRBJ1-2; 8 bases are a match to TRBD1. Germline CDR1 is ENHRY and CDR2 is SYGVKD. The CDR3 is 17 amino acids. After removal of 6 bases from V and 3 bases from J, the junction contained 15 bases not matched to a gene. The CDR3 DNA follows: TGTGCCATCAGGGGCGGGACAGGACAGGGTCCCGACTATGGCTACACCTTC. This translates into CAIRGGTGQGPDYGYTF.

This chain links TRBV24-1 with TRBJ2-4; no clear D gene. The CDR3 runs to 17 residues. From germline, CDR1 is KGHDR and CDR2 SFDVKD. The V and J ends lost 5 bases and 0 bases respectively, with 16 bases between them. The CDR3, as DNA: TGTGCCACCAGTGCCCTGGTGGGCACAATAGCCAAAAACATTCAGTACTTC. Amino acid sequence: CATSALVGTIAKNIQYF.

This clone came up once. This chain links TRBV6-5 with TRBJ2-3, with 9 bases lining up with TRBD2. The CDR3 runs to 13 residues. The ends lost 4 bases at V and 12 bases at J; junction bases unmatched: 8. Germline CDR1 reads MNHEY; CDR2 reads SVGAGI. For the CDR3, the DNA is TGTGCCAGCAGTTTCGGACTAGCGTCCCCCCAGTATTTT. Protein: CASSFGLASPQYF.

V usage is TRBV19 and J usage is TRBJ2-1; the match to TRBD2 covers 7 bases. CDR1 is LNHDA and CDR2 is SQIVND in the germline V gene (reference sequence). Germline trimming cut 2 bases from V and 14 bases from J; bases unmatched to any gene: 9. This CDR3 is 13 amino acids long. The CDR3 sequence is CASSIFDWGGEFF. The CDR3 DNA is TGTGCCAGTAGTATATTCGACTGGGGAGGGGAGTTCTTC.

This chain links TRBV7-8 with TRBJ2-3; 9 bases map to TRBD1. CDR1 SGHVS and CDR2 FQNEAQ come from the germline V gene. The CDR3 contains 17 residues. V was clipped by 3 bases and J by 1 base; unmatched bases: 8. CDR3 loop: CASSFSRTGARTDTQYF. The CDR3 DNA is TGTGCCAGCAGCTTCTCGAGGACAGGGGCTCGCACAGATACGCAGTATTTT.

The V and J genes are TRBV9 and TRBJ2-1; 13 nucleotides match TRBD2. CDR1 and CDR2 from the germline V gene are SGDLS and YYNGEE. This CDR3 has 18 amino acids. V lost 0 bases and J lost 7; bases outside the gene matches: 10. In nucleotides, the CDR3 is TGTGCCAGCAGCGTAGGCTCGACTAGCGGGGGGTCTTTTAATGAGCAGTTCTTC. Its protein product is CASSVGSTSGGSFNEQFF.

The genes are TRBV10-2 and TRBJ1-2; TRBD1 agrees at 10 bases. The trim removed 4 bases at V and 0 bases at J, leaving 5 bases unmatched. The V gene's germline CDR1 is WSHSY and CDR2 SAAADI. The CDR3 extends over 16 amino acids. CDR3 amino acids: CASSGGQGKSNYGYTF. The CDR3 nucleotides read TGCGCCAGCAGTGGGGGACAGGGGAAATCTAACTATGGCTACACCTTC.

The chain links TRBV7-9 to TRBJ2-1; 8 bases fit TRBD1. The CDR3 has 16 amino acids. V lost 6 bases, J lost 0 bases, and 7 bases stayed unmatched. Germline values: CDR1 SEHNR, CDR2 FQNEAQ (reference sequence). This CDR3 reads CASSSGQGSSYNEQFF. The CDR3 region has the DNA TGTGCCAGCAGTTCAGGACAGGGAAGCTCCTACAATGAGCAGTTCTTC.

The chain links TRBV9 to TRBJ2-1; TRBD2 matches at 12 bases. The CDR3 covers 21 residues. The V gene end was trimmed by 0 bases and the J gene end by 0 bases; junction bases not matched to a gene: 13. The germline V gene has CDR1 SGDLS and CDR2 YYNGEE. CDR3 in amino acids: CASSVGTPGLAGSSSYNEQFF. The CDR3 nucleotides read TGTGCCAGCAGCGTAGGGACACCGGGACTAGCGGGCTCCAGCTCCTACAATGAGCAGTTCTTC.

This chain connects TRBV29-1 to TRBJ2-1, with D possibly matching TRBD1 (6 bases). Per the germline V gene, CDR1 is SQVTM and CDR2 is ANQGSEA. This CDR3 has 15 amino acids. V shed 3 bases and J shed 5 bases, with 17 bases lying between them. In DNA form, the CDR3 reads TGCAGCGTTGAGGCGAGGAGACAGGAGAACAATGAGCAGTTCTTC. As protein: CSVEARRQENNEQFF.

The rearrangement links TRBV24-1 to TRBJ2-7, with TRBD1 matching 7 bases. Germline V CDR1 and CDR2: KGHDR, SFDVKD. The CDR3 has 15 amino acids. Losses at the gene ends were 4 bases for V and 3 bases for J; bases not matched to a gene: 8. CDR3 loop: CATSDQIDRDYEQYF. CDR3 coding DNA: TGTGCCACCAGTGACCAAATAGACAGGGACTACGAGCAGTACTTC.

A few counts support this clone. Within the sample, other DNA sequences also encode this same CDR3. The chain recombines TRBV6-6 with TRBJ1-2; TRBD1 might be the D (5 bases). The ends were cut back, 4 bases at V and 4 bases at J, with 10 bases in the middle. Germline V gene sequence: CDR1 MNHNY, CDR2 SVGAGI (reference sequence). The CDR3 contains 13 residues. This CDR3 reads CASSSRGGYGYTF. Here the CDR3 DNA reads TGTGCCAGCAGTTCTCGGGGGGGCTATGGCTACACCTTC.

The chain links TRBV7-8 to TRBJ2-2, with 8 bases lining up with TRBD1. Trimming cost V 4 bases and J 2 bases; bases outside gene matches: 9. CDR1 SGHVS and CDR2 FQNEAQ come from the germline V gene. This CDR3 region has 17 residues. CDR3 sequence reads: CASSSGTRGLNTGELFF. The CDR3 nucleotides read TGTGCCAGCAGCTCGGGGACCAGGGGGCTCAACACCGGGGAGCTGTTTTTT.